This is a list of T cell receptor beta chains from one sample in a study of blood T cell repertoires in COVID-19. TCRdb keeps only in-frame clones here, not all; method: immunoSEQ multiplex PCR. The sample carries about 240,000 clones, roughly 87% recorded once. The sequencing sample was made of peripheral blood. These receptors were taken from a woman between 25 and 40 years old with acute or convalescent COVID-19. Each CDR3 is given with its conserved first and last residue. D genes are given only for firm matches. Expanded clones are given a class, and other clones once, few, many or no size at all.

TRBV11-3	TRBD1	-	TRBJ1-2	TGTGCCAGCAGCTTCCCCTCCGGACAGGGGAACAGGGGCTACACCTTC	CASSFPSGQGNRGYTF
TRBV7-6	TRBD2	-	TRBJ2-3	TGTGCCAGCAGCTTAGAACTAGCGGGAGGGCAAGATACGCAGTATTTT	CASSLELAGGQDTQYF
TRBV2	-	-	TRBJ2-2	TGTGCCAGCAGTGAGACAGCCATGAACACCGGGGAGCTGTTTTTT	CASSETAMNTGELFF
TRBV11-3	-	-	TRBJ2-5	TGTGCCAGCAGCCCCGAGGGCCAAGAGACCCAGTACTTC	CASSPEGQETQYF
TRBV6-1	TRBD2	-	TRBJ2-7	TGTGCCAGCAGTGCCATAACTAGCGGGAGCCGTCTCGAGCAGTACTTC	CASSAITSGSRLEQYF
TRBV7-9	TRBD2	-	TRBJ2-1	TGTGCCAGCAGGCCAGCGGGAACCCCCAACAATGAGCAGTTCTTC	CASRPAGTPNNEQFF
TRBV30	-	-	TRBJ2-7	TGTGCCTGGAAGGATGTACCGGGACTCATCCCATACGAGCAGTACTTC	CAWKDVPGLIPYEQYF
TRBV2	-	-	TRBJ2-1	TGTGCCAGCACCCCGCGGGGACTCCGCAATGAGCAGTTCTTC	CASTPRGLRNEQFF
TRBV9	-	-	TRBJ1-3	TGTGCCAGCCGCTCTGGAAACACCATATATTTT	CASRSGNTIYF
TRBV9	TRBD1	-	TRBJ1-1	TGTGCCAGCAGCGCCCGAGAGGGGGCTAAAACTGAAGCTTTCTTT	CASSAREGAKTEAFF
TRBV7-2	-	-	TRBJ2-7	TGTGCCAGCAGCTTAGGCGGGACTGCGACCTACGAGCAGTACTTC	CASSLGGTATYEQYF
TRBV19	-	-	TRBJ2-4	TGTGCCAGTAGTACAGGGGGGACGGCCAAAAACATTCAGTACTTC	CASSTGGTAKNIQYF
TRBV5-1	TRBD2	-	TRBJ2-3	TGCGCCAGCAGCTTTCGACTAGCTAGGATCTCGGATACGCAGTATTTT	CASSFRLARISDTQYF
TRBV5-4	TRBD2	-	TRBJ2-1	TGTGCCAGCAGCCATGGGGGACTAGCGGGACAGGAGCAGTTCTTC	CASSHGGLAGQEQFF
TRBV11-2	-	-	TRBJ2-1	TGTGCCAGCAGCTTAATGGGCAGGGCCACCTACAATGAGCAGTTCTTC	CASSLMGRATYNEQFF
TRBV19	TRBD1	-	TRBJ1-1	TGTGCCAGTAGTCTCCATGACAGGGCCACTGAAGCTTTCTTT	CASSLHDRATEAFF
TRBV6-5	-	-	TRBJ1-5	TGTGCCAGCAGTTACCAGGGTTACAATCAGCCCCAGCATTTT	CASSYQGYNQPQHF
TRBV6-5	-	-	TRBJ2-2	TGTGCCAGCAGGTCAGGGGAGGGAACCGGGGAGCTGTTTTTT	CASRSGEGTGELFF
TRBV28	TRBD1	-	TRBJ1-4	TGTGCCAGCAGTTCCGGGACAGTGGATGAAAAACTGTTTTTT	CASSSGTVDEKLFF
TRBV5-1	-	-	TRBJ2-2	TGCGCCAGTCGGGACACCGGGGAGCTGTTTTTT	CASRDTGELFF
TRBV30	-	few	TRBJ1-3	TGTGCCCGTGAACAGGGAAACACCATATATTTT	CAREQGNTIYF
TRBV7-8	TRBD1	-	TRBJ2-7	TGTGCCAGCAGCCTCCTGCAGGGGGCCTACGAGCAGTACTTC	CASSLLQGAYEQYF
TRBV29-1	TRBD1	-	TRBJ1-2	TGCAGCGTGACAGGGCTCTATGGCTACACCTTC	CSVTGLYGYTF
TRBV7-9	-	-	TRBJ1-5	TGTGCCAGCAGCTTAGGGGGGCCATCCGGGACATGGAATCAGCCCCAGCATTTT	CASSLGGPSGTWNQPQHF
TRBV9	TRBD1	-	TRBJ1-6	TGTGCCAGCAGCCCCCAGGGGGGATTCGCAGCTCGGTCACCCCTCCACTTT	CASSPQGGFAARSPLHF
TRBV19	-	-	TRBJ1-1	TGTGCCAGTACTCCGGGACACCCAAACACTGAAGCTTTCTTT	CASTPGHPNTEAFF
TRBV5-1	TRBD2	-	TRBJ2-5	TGCGCCAGCACCTTAGCGGGATTAGAGACCCAGTACTTC	CASTLAGLETQYF
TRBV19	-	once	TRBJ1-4	TGTGCCAGTACCCTCTCGGGCGGGGCTAATGAAAAACTGTTTTTT	CASTLSGGANEKLFF
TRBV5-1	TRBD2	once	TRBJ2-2	TGCGCCAGCAGCTTGGTGGCTAGCGGCACCGGGGAGCTGTTTTTT	CASSLVASGTGELFF
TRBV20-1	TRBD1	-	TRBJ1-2	TGCAGTGCTAGTCCTCCAGGGGGCCCTAACTATGGCTACACCTTC	CSASPPGGPNYGYTF
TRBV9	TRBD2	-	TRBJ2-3	TGTGCCAGCAGCATAGCGGGAGGAAGTAAAGATACGCAGTATTTT	CASSIAGGSKDTQYF
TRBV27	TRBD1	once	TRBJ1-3	TGTGCCAGCAGTTCCTCCTTCCTCCGAGGGACAGGTAGAAACACCATATATTTT	CASSSSFLRGTGRNTIYF
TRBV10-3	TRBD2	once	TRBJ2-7	TGTGCCATCAGTTACTTCCGACTAGCGGGGGAATACGAGCAGTACTTC	CAISYFRLAGEYEQYF
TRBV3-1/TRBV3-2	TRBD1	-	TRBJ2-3	TGTGCCAGCAGCCAAGATAGGGGACAGGGGTTAGATACGCAGTATTTT	CASSQDRGQGLDTQYF
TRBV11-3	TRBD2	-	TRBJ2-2	TGTGCCAGCAGCCCAAGCGGGAGGGACCTCACCGGGGAGCTGTTTTTT	CASSPSGRDLTGELFF
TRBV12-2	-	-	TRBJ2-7	TGTGCAAGTCTACCCCCCGGGGGGGACAGGGTGTACTTC	CASLPPGGDRVYF
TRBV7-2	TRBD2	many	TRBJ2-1	TGTGCCAGCAGCGACCTGGGAGGAAGCGGGAGGCTATACAATGAGCAGTTCTTC	CASSDLGGSGRLYNEQFF
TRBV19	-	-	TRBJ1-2	TGTGCCAGTAGTATTGGGCAGTCTAATGGCTACACCTTC	CASSIGQSNGYTF
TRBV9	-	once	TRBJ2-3	TGTGCCAGCAGCGTAGTCGCGCAAGATACGCAGTATTTT	CASSVVAQDTQYF
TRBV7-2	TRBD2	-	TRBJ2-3	TGTGCCAGCAGCTTAGCGCTAAAGGGACTAGCGGGGAGAGGAGATACGCAGTATTTT	CASSLALKGLAGRGDTQYF
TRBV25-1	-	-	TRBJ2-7	TGTGCCAGTTCTGCGGGGGCGGGAGTGGTCGAGCAGTACTTC	CASSAGAGVVEQYF
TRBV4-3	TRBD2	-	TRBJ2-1	TGCGCCAGCAGCCAAAGCCCTAGCGGGGCCTACAATGAGCAGTTCTTC	CASSQSPSGAYNEQFF